These 17 T cell receptor beta chains originate from one sample sequenced in a study of T cells in Graves' hyperthyroidism and ophthalmopathy. RNA transcripts were the template for amplifying TCR beta CDR3 regions. The TCR CDR3 was amplified in a first-round RT-PCR using the HTBI primer set. TCRdb redid the calling of the multiplex PCR reads with MiXCR, one entry per CDR3 protein. In the table there are 550,000 to 650,000 distinct CDR3 sequences, 13% to 15% of which are singletons. The specimen sequenced was blood. The receptors originated from a woman in her thirties or forties with Graves' hyperthyroidism.

There are a few counts of this clonotype. The chain links TRBV6-1 to TRBJ2-3, with D tentatively TRBD1 or TRBD2 (5 bases each). V was cut by 6 bases and J by 2 bases, with 12 bases left in between. The germline V gene has CDR1 MNHNS and CDR2 SASEGT. This CDR3 has 14 residues. The CDR3 sequence is CASRGTENTDTQYF. Written as DNA, the CDR3 is TGTGCCAGCAGGGGGACGGAAAACACAGATACGCAGTATTTT.

As for this clonotype: A read error may explain this, as a much larger clone is one base away. The rearrangement joins TRBV2 to TRBJ2-7, with TRBD2 matching 7 bases. The germline V gene has CDR1 SNHLY and CDR2 FYNNEI. The CDR3 runs 12 residues. Trimming at V came to 8 bases and at J to 7 bases, leaving 8 bases not matched to a gene. The CDR3 here is CASAGADYEQYF. Here the CDR3 DNA reads TGTGCCAGCGCGGGAGCTGACTATGAGCAGTACTTC.

This chain joins TRBV12-3 or TRBV12-4 and TRBJ1-4, with D possibly matching TRBD1 (6 bases). V lost 5 bases and J lost 13, with 23 bases in between. This CDR3 region has 15 residues. This CDR3 reads CASSGSRATGKSLFF. The CDR3 bases are TGTGCCAGCAGTGGATCCCGGGCTACAGGGAAATCACTGTTTTTT.

V gene TRBV20-1 combines with J gene TRBJ2-7; 7 bases align to TRBD2. The J segment lost 2 bases and the V segment lost 1 base, leaving 8 bases of the junction unmatched. The CDR3 consists of 15 residues. In germline, CDR1 is DFQATT, CDR2 SNEGSKA (reference sequence). CDR3 sequence (DNA): TGCAGTGCTAGAGGGAGGCGGGAGAACACCTACGAGCAGTACTTC. Its protein product is CSARGRRENTYEQYF.

This clonotype was counted many times. This chain uses TRBV25-1 with TRBJ1-1; 7 nucleotides align to TRBD1. The CDR3 has 17 residues. Losses at the gene ends were 1 base for V and 4 bases for J; bases not matched to a gene: 12. Germline CDR1 reads MGHDK; CDR2 reads SYGVNS. The CDR3 bases are TGTGCCAGCAGTGAATCAGGGGGATGGGGCGCGGTCACTGAAGCTTTCTTT. Translating gives CASSESGGWGAVTEAFF.

In this sample, this clonotype turned up a few times. The J gene is TRBJ2-7, the V gene TRBV7-9; 10 bases map to TRBD2. The V gene end was trimmed by 4 bases and the J gene end by 0 bases; junction bases not matched to a gene: 3. Germline CDR1 SEHNR, CDR2 FQNEAQ (reference sequence). This CDR3 has 15 residues. This CDR3 reads CASSSLAGVSYEQYF. The CDR3 nucleotides read TGTGCCAGCAGCTCGCTAGCGGGGGTCTCCTACGAGCAGTACTTC.

V is TRBV20-1 and J is TRBJ2-5; D is unclear. This CDR3 is 15 amino acids long. Germline V gene sequence: CDR1 DFQATT, CDR2 SNEGSKA (reference sequence). V dropped 4 bases and J dropped 1 base, with 16 bases sitting between them. CDR3 sequence: CSAKGGAASQETQYF. CDR3 nucleotide sequence: TGCAGTGCTAAAGGCGGTGCGGCCTCCCAAGAGACCCAGTACTTC.

This clonotype came up a few times. J is TRBJ2-5 and V is TRBV6-1; 8 bases are a match to TRBD1. There are 15 residues in the CDR3. Germline CDR1 MNHNS, CDR2 SASEGT. Germline trimming cut 5 bases from V and 5 bases from J; bases unmatched to any gene: 10. The CDR3 DNA follows: TGTGCCAGCAGTAGACTTCAGGGGGCCTACGAGACCCAGTACTTC. It codes for CASSRLQGAYETQYF.

There are many counts of this clonotype. The V gene is TRBV11-2, the J gene TRBJ1-2; D remains ambiguous. Per the germline V gene, CDR1 is SGHAT and CDR2 is FQNNGV. The V end lost 2 bases, the J end lost 5 bases, and 27 bases lay between the germline ends. The CDR3 runs 19 residues. The CDR3 nucleotides read TGTGCCAGCAGCTTAAGATATGACGGTGAGCCCAAAGAGACTTATGGCTACACCTTC. Its translation is CASSLRYDGEPKETYGYTF.

This clonotype was detected only a few times. A much larger clone sits a single nucleotide away, making a read error possible. The V call is TRBV7-9, the J call TRBJ2-5; tentatively, D is TRBD2 (6 bases). The CDR3 length is 12 residues. Germline CDR1 and CDR2: SEHNR and FQNEAQ (reference sequence). In DNA, the CDR3 is TGTGCCAGCAGGCGCGGGGAAGAGGCCCAGTACTTC. It yields the protein CASRRGEEAQYF.

This chain links TRBV2 with TRBJ2-2, with 7 bases identical to TRBD1. This CDR3 contains 16 residues. The ends lost 3 bases at V and 1 base at J; junction bases unmatched: 5. CDR1 is SNHLY and CDR2 is FYNNEI in the germline V gene. In nucleotides, the CDR3 is TGTGCCAGCAGTGATACCCGGACAGGGAACACCGGGGAGCTGTTTTTT. It is translated as CASSDTRTGNTGELFF.

CDR3 DNA sequence: TGCAGTGCTAGCGGCGGGTACGGGGTCTACGAGCAGTACTTC. Amino acids: CSASGGYGVYEQYF. This sequence joins TRBV20-1 and TRBJ2-7, with D perhaps TRBD2 (5 bases). This CDR3 is built from 14 residues. The V and J ends lost 3 bases and 3 bases respectively, with 15 bases between them. Per the germline V gene, CDR1 is DFQATT and CDR2 is SNEGSKA (reference sequence).

This clonotype was counted a few times. V usage is TRBV25-1 and J usage is TRBJ2-7; the D gene is possibly TRBD1 (6 bases). Germline-derived CDR1 and CDR2 are MGHDK and SYGVNS. Trimming removed 6 bases at V and 8 bases at J, with 11 bases between. This CDR3 spans 11 amino acids. The CDR3 DNA follows: TGTGCCAGCAGGGAACAGGGAAAGCAGTACTTC. Its translation is CASREQGKQYF.

This clonotype was seen ten or more times. The chain links TRBV28 to TRBJ1-2; the D is unclear. There are 18 residues in the CDR3. V was pared by 1 base and J by 3 bases, with 21 bases between. The germline V gene encodes CDR1 MDHEN and CDR2 SYDVKM. The CDR3 DNA is TGTGCCAGCAGTTTATTCGGACGCCTCGGGAACGGCGACTATGGCTACACCTTC. Translated: CASSLFGRLGNGDYGYTF.

This clonotype was detected only a few times. The chain combines TRBV7-2 with TRBJ2-4, with TRBD2 matching 11 bases. Germline loops: CDR1 SGHTA, CDR2 FQGNSA. Losses at the gene ends were 5 bases for V and 5 bases for J; bases not matched to a gene: 5. The CDR3 has 15 amino acids. CDR3 bases: TGTGCCAGCAGCCGTAGCGGGAGGGGGGAAAACATTCAGTACTTC. Translation: CASSRSGRGENIQYF.

Many counts were recorded for this clonotype. Here the CDR3 reads CASSWTSGLRSYNEQFF. CDR3 in DNA: TGTGCCAGCAGCTGGACTAGCGGATTACGATCCTACAATGAGCAGTTCTTC. The chain uses TRBV7-2 and TRBJ2-1; TRBD2 aligns across 10 bases. Germline CDR1 SGHTA, CDR2 FQGNSA. Unmatched junction bases numbered 7, after V lost 4 bases and J lost 1 base. This CDR3 comprises 17 residues.

Details on this clonotype: One end of the junction fails to match germline, which may point to a read error. The J gene is TRBJ1-4, the V gene TRBV18; 7 bases map to TRBD1. The CDR3 has 13 residues. CDR1 KGHSH and CDR2 LQKENI come from the germline V gene. CDR3 amino acids: CAGSPGQDLKLFF. For the CDR3, the DNA is TGTGCCGGCTCACCTGGACAGGACCTCAAACTGTTTTTT.